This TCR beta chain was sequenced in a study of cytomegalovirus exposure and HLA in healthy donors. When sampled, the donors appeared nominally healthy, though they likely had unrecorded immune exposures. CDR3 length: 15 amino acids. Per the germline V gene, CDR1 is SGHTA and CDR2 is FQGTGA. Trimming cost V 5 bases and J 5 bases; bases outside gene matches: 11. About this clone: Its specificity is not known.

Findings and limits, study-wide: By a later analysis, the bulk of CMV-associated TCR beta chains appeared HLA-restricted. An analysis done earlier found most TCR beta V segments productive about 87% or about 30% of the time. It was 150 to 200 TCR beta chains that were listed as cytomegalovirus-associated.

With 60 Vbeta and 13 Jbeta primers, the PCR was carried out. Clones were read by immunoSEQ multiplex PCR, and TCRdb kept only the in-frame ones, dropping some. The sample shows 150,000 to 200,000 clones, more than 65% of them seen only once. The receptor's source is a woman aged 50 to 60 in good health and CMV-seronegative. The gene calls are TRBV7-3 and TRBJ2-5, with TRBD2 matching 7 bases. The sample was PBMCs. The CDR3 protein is CASSIMGWGGETQYF. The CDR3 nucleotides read TGTGCCAGCAGCATTATGGGATGGGGAGGGGAGACCCAGTACTTC.